This record covers a single T cell receptor (beta chain). Only a few counts were recorded for this clonotype. Its antigen is not yet known. There are no base qualities to consult, and no much larger clone falls within one base. This sample was included in a study of T cells after yellow fever vaccination (dated by TCRdb to between 2017 and 2020). In terms of the full investigation: Libraries from fractions with low cell numbers were prepared with the SMART-Seq v4 Ultra Low Input RNA kit. Bulk TCR alpha and beta repertoires were sequenced longitudinally to track T-cell clones before and after primary and booster YFV17D yellow fever vaccination. Two healthy male donors, one aged 18 to 30 and one aged 30 to 40 years, made up the cohort. Bulk PBMC replicates and cell subsets were isolated from blood drawn at multiple timepoints before and after both primary and secondary immunization. Broader findings and caveats from the paper: The secondary T-cell response was weaker than the primary response but faster, peaking on day 5 instead of day 15. Because the study included only a couple of donors, the extent to which the findings can be generalized is limited. Because abundant contaminating clonotypes from the bulk population could be contained in FACS-sorted repertoires, computational filtering was required. A small fraction of clonotypes appeared in both the CD4 and CD8 compartments, likely as a result of convergent recombination. After the booster, most clones that had expanded after primary vaccination were detected again (approximately 97% of CD4 and roughly nine tenths of CD8), suggesting broad maintenance of memory.

TCR cDNA was made using 5'RACE template switching, a step that added a universal primer site and unique molecular identifiers. Priming for cDNA synthesis came from both the TCR alpha and TCR beta constant segments. Library amplification used two PCR steps, and the second PCR step added sample barcodes and sequencing adapters. Sequencing of libraries was performed on Illumina HiSeq 2500 (2x100 bp) or NovaSeq (2x150 bp). Concerning the study's data processing: MIGEC was used to demultiplex reads and collapse the reads into UMI consensus sequences, and MiXCR was used for V(D)J alignment. Using edgeR on replicate PBMC samples, clonotypes were called vaccine-responding if FDR was below 0.01 and the log2 fold change was above 5 up to day 15. CD4 or CD8 identity was assigned to each bulk clonotype according to whether the clonotype was present at higher abundance in the sequenced CD4 repertoire or the sequenced CD8 repertoire. TCRdb ran its own pipeline on the public reads, namely fastp trimming at Q25 and MiXCR clone calling, and kept in-frame beta chains. All rows with the same CDR3 protein become a single entry with the most common DNA and genes. The V and J calls shown here were made by TCRdb, not taken from the authors' results. The table for this sample lists nearly 350,000 distinct CDR3 sequences; 7% to 9% of them were counted only once. The ten biggest clones cover approximately 15% of the sample.

Sequences SGHTA (CDR1) and FQGNSA (CDR2) are obtained from the germline V gene. The V and J ends are trimmed by 2 bases and 0 bases, leaving 8 bases between them. CDR3 length: 15 amino acids, cysteine to phenylalanine. Kept here is only the CDR3 DNA, which spans 45 bases and is read in frame from base 1. The treatment or condition label here, explained by the study, means: live attenuated yellow fever vaccine strain. At each blood-draw timepoint, two biological replicates of bulk PBMCs were collected. A standard Ficoll-Paque protocol was used to isolate PBMCs from peripheral blood. RNA was extracted with TriZol from bulk PBMCs, CD4 and CD8 fractions, and dextramer-positive and dextramer-negative fractions.

The sequence derives from a man aged 18 to 30 who received the YFV17D yellow fever vaccine. This chain joins TRBV7-2 to TRBJ1-5; no D segment can be confidently identified. This sample comprised PBMCs, obtained more than 40 days after the first yellow fever vaccination. CDR3 region: CASSLTVNSNQPQHF. The nucleotide sequence reads TGTGCCAGCAGCTTAACCGTTAATAGCAATCAGCCCCAGCATTTT.